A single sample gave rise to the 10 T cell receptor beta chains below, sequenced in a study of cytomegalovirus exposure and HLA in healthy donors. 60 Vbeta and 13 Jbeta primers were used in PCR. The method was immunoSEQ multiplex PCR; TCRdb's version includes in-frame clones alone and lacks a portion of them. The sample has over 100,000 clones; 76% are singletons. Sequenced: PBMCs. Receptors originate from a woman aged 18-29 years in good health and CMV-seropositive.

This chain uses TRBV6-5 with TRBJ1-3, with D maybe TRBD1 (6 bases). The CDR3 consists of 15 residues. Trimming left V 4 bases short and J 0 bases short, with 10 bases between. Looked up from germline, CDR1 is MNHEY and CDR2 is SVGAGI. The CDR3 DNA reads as TGTGCCAGCAGTTCAACAGGGAGCTCTGGAAACACCATATATTTT. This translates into CASSSTGSSGNTIYF.

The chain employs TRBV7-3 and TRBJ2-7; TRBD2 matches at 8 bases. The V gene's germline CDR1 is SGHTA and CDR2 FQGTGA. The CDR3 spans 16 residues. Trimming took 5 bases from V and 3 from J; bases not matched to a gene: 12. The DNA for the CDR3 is TGTGCCAGCAGCCCTAGCCAGGCGGGAGGTATCTACGAGCAGTACTTC. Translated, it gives CASSPSQAGGIYEQYF.

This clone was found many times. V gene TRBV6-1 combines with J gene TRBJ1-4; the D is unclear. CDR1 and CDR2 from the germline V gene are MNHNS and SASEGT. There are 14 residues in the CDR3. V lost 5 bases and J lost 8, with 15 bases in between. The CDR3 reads CASSIGEGEEKLFF. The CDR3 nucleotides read TGTGCCAGCAGTATCGGGGAGGGTGAGGAAAAACTGTTTTTT.

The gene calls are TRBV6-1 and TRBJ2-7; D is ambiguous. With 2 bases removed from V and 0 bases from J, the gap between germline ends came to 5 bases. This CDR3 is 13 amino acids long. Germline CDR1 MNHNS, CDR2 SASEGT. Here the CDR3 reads CASSEPNSYEQYF. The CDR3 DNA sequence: TGTGCCAGCAGTGAACCCAACTCCTACGAGCAGTACTTC.

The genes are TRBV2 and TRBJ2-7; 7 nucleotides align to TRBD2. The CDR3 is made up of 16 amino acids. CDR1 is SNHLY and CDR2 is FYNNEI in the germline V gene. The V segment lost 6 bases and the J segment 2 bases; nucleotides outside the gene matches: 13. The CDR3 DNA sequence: TGTGCCAGCAGAGACCCTACTAGCGCACGAACCTACGAGCAGTACTTC. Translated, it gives CASRDPTSARTYEQYF.

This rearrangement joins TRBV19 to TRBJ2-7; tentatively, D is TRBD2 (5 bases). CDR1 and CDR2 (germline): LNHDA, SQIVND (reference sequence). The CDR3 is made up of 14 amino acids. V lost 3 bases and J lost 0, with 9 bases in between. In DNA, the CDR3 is TGTGCCAGTAGTATGAGGGAAATCTCCTACGAGCAGTACTTC. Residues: CASSMREISYEQYF.

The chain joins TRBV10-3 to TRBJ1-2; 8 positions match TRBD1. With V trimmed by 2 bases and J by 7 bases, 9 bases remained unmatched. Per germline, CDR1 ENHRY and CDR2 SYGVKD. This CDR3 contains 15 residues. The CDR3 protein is CAISEQDREGVGYTF. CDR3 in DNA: TGTGCCATCAGTGAGCAGGACAGGGAAGGAGTTGGCTACACCTTC.

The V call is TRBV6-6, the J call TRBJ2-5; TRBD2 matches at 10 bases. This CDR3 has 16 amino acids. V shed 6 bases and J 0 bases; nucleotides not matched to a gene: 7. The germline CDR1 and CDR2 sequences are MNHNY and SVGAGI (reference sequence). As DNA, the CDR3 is TGTGCCAGCAGCCCCGGGACTAGCGCGTACCAAGAGACCCAGTACTTC. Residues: CASSPGTSAYQETQYF.

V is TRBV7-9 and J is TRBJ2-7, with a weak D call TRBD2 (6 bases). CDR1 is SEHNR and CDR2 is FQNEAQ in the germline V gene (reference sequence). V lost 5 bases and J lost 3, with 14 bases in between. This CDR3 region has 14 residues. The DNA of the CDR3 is TGTGCCAGCAGCGCCCAGGGACTCTACTACGAGCAGTACTTC. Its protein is CASSAQGLYYEQYF.

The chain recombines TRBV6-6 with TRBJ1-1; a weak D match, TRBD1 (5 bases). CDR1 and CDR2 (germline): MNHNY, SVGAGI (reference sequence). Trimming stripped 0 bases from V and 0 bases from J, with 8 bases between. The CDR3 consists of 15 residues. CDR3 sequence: CASSYSGGMNTEAFF. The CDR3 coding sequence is TGTGCCAGCAGTTACTCTGGGGGGATGAACACTGAAGCTTTCTTT.